This T cell receptor (beta chain) was recovered during a study of T-cell memory formation after mild COVID-19. Study-level results: The CD4+ clones that contracted clustered mainly within CM and EM, and the CD8+ clones concentrated in EMRA.

The CDR3 extends over 13 amino acids. V lost 2 bases and J 5 bases, leaving 8 bases between the germline ends. Germline CDR1 is LNHNV and CDR2 is YYDKDF (reference sequence). This clonotype has more than one count but fewer than ten. Its antigen is not identified. With constant-segment primers, 5'RACE yielded cDNA libraries of TCR alpha and TCR beta that carried sample barcodes and UMIs. From the 5' RACE reads, TCRdb called clonotypes with MiXCR, one entry per CDR3 protein. The sample holds 250,000 or so distinct CDR3 sequences, around 17% seen once. The TCR was taken from a man between 18 and 35 years old who had mild COVID-19 (a few samples of this study predate the infection). Cell type and time point are not known. V is TRBV15 and J is TRBJ2-3, with a tentative D call TRBD1 (6 bases). The sequenced sample was PBMCs or a T cell subset sorted from them (not recorded which). The DNA of the CDR3 is TGTGCCACCAGCAGAACAGGGATAGATACGCAGTATTTT. Protein sequence: CATSRTGIDTQYF.